These 8 T cell receptor beta chains were sequenced from one sample in a study of shared clonotypes between healthy human individuals. Clones were sequenced by immunoSEQ multiplex PCR, and TCRdb holds only the in-frame ones, with some missing. The sample carries hundreds of thousands of clones, roughly 70% recorded once. The material sequenced was memory CD4+ T cells sorted from blood. As to subset: CD45RA-negative fraction. Receptor source: a woman in her 30s in good health.

Comments on this clone: In the same sample, other DNA sequences code for this CDR3. This chain links TRBV2 with TRBJ1-5; unclear D gene. The V end lost 5 bases, the J end lost 0 bases, and 8 bases lay between the germline ends. The CDR3 spans 14 residues. CDR1 SNHLY and CDR2 FYNNEI come from the germline V gene. CDR3 sequence reads: CASSREYSNQPQHF. DNA of the CDR3: TGTGCCAGCAGTAGGGAATATAGCAATCAGCCCCAGCATTTT.

The genes are TRBV4-2 and TRBJ2-7, with D possibly being TRBD1 or TRBD2 (5 bases each). Germline V gene data show CDR1 as LGHNA and CDR2 as YNFKEQ. This CDR3 is 18 amino acids long. Trimming took 1 base from V and 4 from J, leaving 23 bases between them. CDR3: CASSQVPAGTPKGYEQYF. In DNA, the CDR3 is TGTGCCAGCAGCCAAGTCCCCGCCGGGACGCCGAAAGGATACGAGCAGTACTTC.

The J gene is TRBJ1-4, the V gene TRBV29-1, with D unresolved. CDR1 and CDR2 (germline): SQVTM, ANQGSEA. Trimming shortened V by 3 bases and J by 0 bases, and 5 bases separated the two germline ends. This CDR3 has 13 residues. CDR3 residues: CSVEDATNEKLFF. CDR3 nucleotide sequence: TGCAGCGTTGAGGATGCAACTAATGAAAAACTGTTTTTT. Variable domain in full (rest from reference TRBV29-1 and TRBJ1-4): SAVISQKPSRDICQRGTSLTIQCQVDSQVTMMFWYRQQPGQSLTLIATANQGSEATYESGFVIDKFPISRPNLTFSTLTVSNMSPEDSSIYLCSVEDATNEKLFFGSGTQLSVL.

This rearrangement joins TRBV5-1 to TRBJ2-1; TRBD2 matches 7 bases. Per the germline V gene, CDR1 is SGHRS and CDR2 is YFSETQ. J lost 10 bases, V lost 1 base, and 8 bases had no gene match. The CDR3 is 14 amino acids. The CDR3 loop reads CASSLMLAEAEQFF. DNA of the CDR3: TGCGCCAGCAGCTTGATGCTAGCGGAGGCGGAGCAGTTCTTC.

This clone has only a few counts. The V call is TRBV7-2, the J call TRBJ2-1; no firm D call. CDR1 SGHTA and CDR2 FQGNSA come from the germline V gene. This CDR3 has 12 residues. Trimming left V 5 bases short and J 14 bases short, with 16 bases between. CDR3 in amino acids: CASSPEWARKFF. The CDR3, as DNA: TGTGCCAGCAGCCCTGAGTGGGCTAGAAAGTTCTTC.

The gene calls are TRBV29-1 and TRBJ2-3; 12 bases match TRBD2. Germline V lookup: CDR1 SQVTM, CDR2 ANQGSEA. V shed 6 bases and J 3 bases; nucleotides not matched to a gene: 4. This CDR3 region has 14 residues. The CDR3 protein is CSVPGLAGTDTQYF. The CDR3 DNA sequence: TGCAGCGTCCCAGGACTAGCGGGGACAGATACGCAGTATTTT.

V is TRBV2 and J is TRBJ1-6; 7 bases line up with TRBD1. Trimming took 6 bases from V and 9 from J; bases not matched to a gene: 5. CDR3 length: 13 residues. Germline values: CDR1 SNHLY, CDR2 FYNNEI. The DNA for the CDR3 is TGTGCCAGCAGGGGACAGTTGGTTTCACCCCTCCACTTT. Encoded protein: CASRGQLVSPLHF. Full variable domain (outside the CDR3, taken from reference TRBV2 and TRBJ1-6): EPEVTQTPSHQVTQMGQEVILRCVPISNHLYFYWYRQILGQKVEFLVSFYNNEISEKSEIFDDQFSVERPDGSNFTLKIRSTKLEDSAMYFCASRGQLVSPLHFGNGTRLTVT.

Here the CDR3 DNA reads TGCGCCAGCAGCCAAGGTAGAGGAGGGCGATCTGGAAACACCATATATTTT. Translation gives CASSQGRGGRSGNTIYF. This chain links TRBV4-1 with TRBJ1-3; D remains ambiguous. Trimming cost V 1 base and J 1 base, with 14 bases left between them. The germline V gene has CDR1 MGHRA and CDR2 YSYEKL. This CDR3 is 17 amino acids long.